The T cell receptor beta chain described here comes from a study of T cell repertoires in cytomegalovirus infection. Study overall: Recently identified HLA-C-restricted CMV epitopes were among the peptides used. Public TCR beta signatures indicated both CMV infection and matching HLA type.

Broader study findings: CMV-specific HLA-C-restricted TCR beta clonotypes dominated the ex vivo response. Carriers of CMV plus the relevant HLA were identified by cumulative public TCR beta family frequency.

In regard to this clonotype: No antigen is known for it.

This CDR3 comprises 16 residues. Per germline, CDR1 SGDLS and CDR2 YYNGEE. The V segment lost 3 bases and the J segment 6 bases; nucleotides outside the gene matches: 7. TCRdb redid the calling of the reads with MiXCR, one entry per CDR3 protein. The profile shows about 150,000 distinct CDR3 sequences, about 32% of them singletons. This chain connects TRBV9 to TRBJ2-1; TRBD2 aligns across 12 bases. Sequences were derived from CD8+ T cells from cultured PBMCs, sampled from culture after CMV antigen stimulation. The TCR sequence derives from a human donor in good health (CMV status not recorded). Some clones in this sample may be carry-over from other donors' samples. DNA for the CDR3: TGTGCCAGCAGCGACTCTAGCGGGGGGGCCCTCAATGAGCAGTTCTTC. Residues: CASSDSSGGALNEQFF.